These 23 T cell receptor beta chains were sequenced from one sample in a study of T cells in Graves' hyperthyroidism and ophthalmopathy. Using RNA transcripts as the source, TCR beta CDR3 regions were amplified. When the TCR CDR3 underwent first-round RT-PCR, the HTBI primer set was used. TCRdb reprocessed the multiplex PCR reads with MiXCR, giving one entry per CDR3 protein. This table holds more than 600,000 distinct CDR3 sequences, around 17% found once. The sequencing sample was made of blood. All receptors come from a man younger than 30 with Graves' hyperthyroidism.

V usage is TRBV7-9 and J usage is TRBJ2-5; D gene uncertain. V was shortened by 6 bases and J by 1 base, with 15 bases between the two germline ends. Germline V gene lookup returns CDR1 SEHNR and CDR2 FQNEAQ (reference sequence). This CDR3 region has 15 residues. CDR3 in amino acids: CASRHYRAGQETQYF. CDR3 bases: TGTGCCAGCAGACATTACCGGGCCGGCCAAGAGACCCAGTACTTC.

In its sample, this clonotype was seen many times. The chain carries TRBV7-9 and TRBJ2-7; D perhaps matches TRBD2 (5 bases). Germline CDR1 SEHNR, CDR2 FQNEAQ (reference sequence). V lost 5 bases to trimming and J lost 2 bases, with 16 bases between them. This CDR3 has 15 residues. CDR3 sequence reads: CASSPSGGSPYEQYF. The CDR3 coding sequence is TGTGCCAGCAGCCCCAGCGGAGGTAGTCCCTACGAGCAGTACTTC. Combining the CDR3 with reference TRBV7-9 and TRBJ2-7 gives the whole variable domain DTGVSQNPRHKITKRGQNVTFRCDPISEHNRLYWYRQTLGQGPEFLTYFQNEAQLEKSRLLSDRFSAERPKGSFSTLEIQRTEQGDSAMYLCASSPSGGSPYEQYFGPGTRLTVT.

This chain links TRBV20-1 with TRBJ2-1, with 7 bases lining up with TRBD1. Trimming cost V 3 bases and J 6 bases; bases outside gene matches: 8. The CDR3 covers 14 residues. Germline V lookup: CDR1 DFQATT, CDR2 SNEGSKA (reference sequence). CDR3 sequence reads: CSASRGPQGNEQFF. The DNA for the CDR3 is TGCAGTGCTAGTAGGGGGCCCCAAGGCAATGAGCAGTTCTTC.

This clonotype was picked up a small number of times. CDR3 DNA: TGCGCCAGCAGCTTGGCCGCAGGGTCAGAAGATACGCAGTATTTT. This codes for CASSLAAGSEDTQYF. The chain couples TRBV5-1 to TRBJ2-3, with TRBD1 as a possible D gene (5 bases). CDR3 size: 15 residues. The germline V gene has CDR1 SGHRS and CDR2 YFSETQ. With 0 bases removed from V and 5 bases from J, the gap between germline ends came to 13 bases.

This sequence joins TRBV7-2 and TRBJ2-1, with a possible D match to TRBD1 (6 bases). The CDR3 is made up of 12 amino acids. V lost 5 bases to trimming and J lost 9 bases, with 11 bases between them. Germline values: CDR1 SGHTA, CDR2 FQGNSA. The CDR3 nucleotides are TGTGCCAGCAGCGCAAACAGGGTTGAGCAGTTCTTC. Residues: CASSANRVEQFF.

This clonotype came up many times. V gene TRBV6-1 combines with J gene TRBJ2-7, with D possibly TRBD1 on 5 matching bases. Trimming removed 8 bases from V and 5 bases from J, with 16 bases in between. Germline assignment: CDR1 MNHNS and CDR2 SASEGT. The CDR3 spans 13 residues. CDR3 bases: TGTGCCAGCTTGGACATCGGGCGAGACGAGCAGTACTTC. This gives the protein CASLDIGRDEQYF.

This clonotype has ten or more counts. The chain joins TRBV27 to TRBJ2-5; 7 bases are a match to TRBD1. V was clipped by 6 bases and J by 4 bases; unmatched bases: 5. This CDR3 spans 13 amino acids. Germline lookup yields CDR1 MNHEY and CDR2 SMNVEV (reference sequence). The CDR3 spells CASRPTGSETQYF. The CDR3 DNA follows: TGTGCCAGCAGGCCGACAGGGTCAGAGACCCAGTACTTC.

This clonotype was found many times. The gene calls are TRBV12-3 or TRBV12-4 and TRBJ1-2; 10 bases fit TRBD1. Germline trimming cut 5 bases from V and 7 bases from J; bases unmatched to any gene: 10. This CDR3 spans 15 amino acids. The CDR3 loop is CASSVTGTGVSGYTF. CDR3 coding DNA: TGTGCCAGCAGTGTTACCGGGACAGGGGTATCTGGCTACACCTTC.

This clonotype was seen repeatedly, ten times or more. The rearrangement joins TRBV28 to TRBJ1-1; the D gene is possibly TRBD1 (5 bases). The germline CDR1 and CDR2 sequences are MDHEN and SYDVKM. V gave up 1 base and J gave up 3 bases, with 15 bases separating them. The CDR3 spans 16 residues. The CDR3 region has the DNA TGTGCCAGCAGTTTATACCGGCCAGGGAGGGACACTGAAGCTTTCTTT. Translating it yields CASSLYRPGRDTEAFF.

This clonotype was recorded at least ten times. V gene TRBV5-1 combines with J gene TRBJ2-3; 13 nucleotides match TRBD2. Germline V gene lookup returns CDR1 SGHRS and CDR2 YFSETQ. The CDR3 loop spans 16 amino acids. The trim removed 2 bases at V and 6 bases at J, leaving 6 bases unmatched. The CDR3 DNA reads as TGCGCCAGCAGCTTAGGACTAGCGGGAGAAATGGATACGCAGTATTTT. As protein: CASSLGLAGEMDTQYF.

This clonotype was counted ten times or more. The chain has TRBV3-1 and TRBJ2-1; the match to TRBD2 covers 11 bases. CDR1 and CDR2 from the germline V gene are LGHDT and YNNKEL (reference sequence). This CDR3 has 17 amino acids. V shed 4 bases and J 0 bases; nucleotides not matched to a gene: 5. CDR3: CASSRGLAVVSYNEQFF. CDR3 DNA: TGTGCCAGCAGCCGGGGACTAGCGGTCGTCTCCTACAATGAGCAGTTCTTC.

This clonotype was detected many times. The chain recombines TRBV3-1 with TRBJ2-7; 12 bases align to TRBD1. Germline CDR1 and CDR2: LGHDT and YNNKEL (reference sequence). The CDR3 runs to 14 residues. V lost 3 bases and J lost 7; bases outside the gene matches: 4. The CDR3 sequence is CASSQGQGAWEQYF. DNA for the CDR3: TGTGCCAGCAGCCAGGGACAGGGGGCTTGGGAGCAGTACTTC.

The J gene is TRBJ2-1, the V gene TRBV5-1, with D unclear. In germline, CDR1 is SGHRS, CDR2 YFSETQ. The CDR3 has 17 residues. The V end lost 4 bases, the J end lost 0 bases, and 17 bases lay between the germline ends. The CDR3 DNA reads as TGCGCCAGCAGCCCTTTATCGTTGCAGATCTCCTACAATGAGCAGTTCTTC. Translating gives CASSPLSLQISYNEQFF.

The table lists this clonotype with many counts. The gene calls are TRBV18 and TRBJ2-7; D might be TRBD2 (7 bases). Trimming removed 0 bases from V and 3 bases from J, with 15 bases in between. The CDR3 has 16 residues. Germline CDR1 and CDR2: KGHSH and LQKENI. CDR3 amino acids: CASSPPGAGDHYEQYF. As DNA, the CDR3 is TGTGCCAGCTCACCACCGGGGGCGGGAGACCACTACGAGCAGTACTTC.

This clonotype turned up a few times. V usage is TRBV20-1 and J usage is TRBJ1-1, with D unclear. Germline CDR1 and CDR2: DFQATT and SNEGSKA (reference sequence). Trimming removed 3 bases from V and 7 bases from J, with 15 bases in between. The CDR3 consists of 13 residues. CDR3: CSASVLGNVEAFF. The CDR3, as DNA: TGCAGTGCTAGTGTATTAGGTAATGTTGAAGCTTTCTTT.

This clonotype was detected only a few times. A much larger clone lies a single base off, so this may be a read error. CDR3: CASSFGTDSYNEQFF. CDR3 sequence (DNA): TGTGCCAGCAGCTTTGGGACAGACTCCTACAATGAGCAGTTCTTC. The J gene is TRBJ2-1, the V gene TRBV5-5; 7 bases line up with TRBD1. The V gene end was trimmed by 2 bases and the J gene end by 0 bases; junction bases not matched to a gene: 2. The CDR3 runs 15 residues. CDR1 is SGHKS and CDR2 is YYEKEE in the germline V gene (reference sequence).

This clonotype occurred many times. This rearrangement joins TRBV6-2 or TRBV6-3 to TRBJ2-7; 8 bases align to TRBD2. Germline CDR1 is MNHEY and CDR2 is SVGEGT. The CDR3 covers 13 residues. The V and J ends lost 4 bases and 7 bases, in that order; junction bases with no gene match: 6. This chain's CDR3 is CASSSGGLGEQYF. The CDR3 bases are TGTGCCAGCAGTTCGGGGGGGCTCGGGGAGCAGTACTTC.

V gene TRBV11-2 combines with J gene TRBJ2-7; 7 bases are a match to TRBD2. Per germline, CDR1 SGHAT and CDR2 FQNNGV. The CDR3 has 15 amino acids. J was trimmed by 1 base and V by 2 bases; bases with no gene match: 5. CDR3: CASSLRSGNSYEQYF. In DNA, the CDR3 is TGTGCCAGCAGCTTACGCAGCGGGAATTCCTACGAGCAGTACTTC.

The chain joins TRBV4-3 to TRBJ2-3; 7 bases are a match to TRBD2. In germline, CDR1 is LGHNA, CDR2 YSLEER. The CDR3 is 15 amino acids. V gave up 0 bases and J gave up 4 bases; unmatched junction bases: 4. The CDR3 DNA is TGCGCCAGCAGCCAAGAGGCGAGCGGGGCAGATACGCAGTATTTT. This gives the protein CASSQEASGADTQYF.

This clonotype was counted many times. The DNA for the CDR3 is TGTGCCAGCAGCTCCGGCCGGAGATCCTACAATGAGCAGTTCTTC. It specifies CASSSGRRSYNEQFF. The V call is TRBV9, the J call TRBJ2-1; D not resolved. V was clipped by 4 bases and J by 1 base, with 12 bases between them. The V gene's germline CDR1 is SGDLS and CDR2 YYNGEE. CDR3 size: 15 residues.

This clonotype was observed a few times. The chain is built from TRBV19 and TRBJ2-1; TRBD2 agrees at 7 bases. CDR1 LNHDA and CDR2 SQIVND come from the germline V gene (reference sequence). The CDR3 spans 15 residues. V was clipped by 2 bases and J by 3 bases; unmatched bases: 4. CDR3 nucleotides: TGTGCCAGTAGTATATCTAGCGGAAACTACAATGAGCAGTTCTTC. This gives the protein CASSISSGNYNEQFF.

The chain joins TRBV7-3 to TRBJ2-2; 9 bases are shared with TRBD1. The CDR3 loop spans 14 amino acids. V gave up 7 bases and J gave up 6 bases; unmatched junction bases: 6. The germline V gene encodes CDR1 SGHTA and CDR2 FQGTGA. The CDR3 nucleotides are TGTGCCAGCACAACAGGGGGCGTAGCCGGGGAGCTGTTTTTT. Encoded protein: CASTTGGVAGELFF. The entire variable domain, with the rest obtained from reference TRBV7-3 and TRBJ2-2, is as follows: GAGVSQTPSNKVTEKGKYVELRCDPISGHTALYWYRQSLGQGPEFLIYFQGTGAADDSGLPNDRFFAVRPEGSVSTLKIQRTERGDSAVYLCASTTGGVAGELFFGEGSRLTVL.

This clonotype was seen repeatedly, ten times or more. The J gene is TRBJ2-7, the V gene TRBV20-1; a weak D match, TRBD1 (6 bases). With 6 bases removed from V and 5 bases from J, the gap between germline ends came to 17 bases. From germline, CDR1 is DFQATT and CDR2 SNEGSKA (reference sequence). There are 13 residues in the CDR3. The CDR3 region is CSARVTGNHEQYF. The CDR3 coding sequence is TGCAGTGCCCGAGTAACAGGGAACCACGAGCAGTACTTC.